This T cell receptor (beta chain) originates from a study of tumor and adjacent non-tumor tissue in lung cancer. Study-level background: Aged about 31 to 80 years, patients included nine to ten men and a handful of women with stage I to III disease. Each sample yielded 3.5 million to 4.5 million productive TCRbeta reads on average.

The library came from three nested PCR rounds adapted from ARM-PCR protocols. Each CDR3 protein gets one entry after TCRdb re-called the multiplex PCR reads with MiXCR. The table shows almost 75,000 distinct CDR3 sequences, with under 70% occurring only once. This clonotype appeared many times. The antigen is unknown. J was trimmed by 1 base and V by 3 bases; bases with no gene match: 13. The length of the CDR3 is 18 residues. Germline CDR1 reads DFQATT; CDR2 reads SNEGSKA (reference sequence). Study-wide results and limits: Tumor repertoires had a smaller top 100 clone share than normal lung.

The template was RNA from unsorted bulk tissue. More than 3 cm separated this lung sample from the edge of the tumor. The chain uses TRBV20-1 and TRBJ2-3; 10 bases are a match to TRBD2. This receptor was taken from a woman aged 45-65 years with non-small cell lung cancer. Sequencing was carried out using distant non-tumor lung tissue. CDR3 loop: CSASLLAGATFGTDTQYF. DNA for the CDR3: TGCAGTGCTAGTCTCCTAGCGGGAGCCACCTTTGGCACAGATACGCAGTATTTT.